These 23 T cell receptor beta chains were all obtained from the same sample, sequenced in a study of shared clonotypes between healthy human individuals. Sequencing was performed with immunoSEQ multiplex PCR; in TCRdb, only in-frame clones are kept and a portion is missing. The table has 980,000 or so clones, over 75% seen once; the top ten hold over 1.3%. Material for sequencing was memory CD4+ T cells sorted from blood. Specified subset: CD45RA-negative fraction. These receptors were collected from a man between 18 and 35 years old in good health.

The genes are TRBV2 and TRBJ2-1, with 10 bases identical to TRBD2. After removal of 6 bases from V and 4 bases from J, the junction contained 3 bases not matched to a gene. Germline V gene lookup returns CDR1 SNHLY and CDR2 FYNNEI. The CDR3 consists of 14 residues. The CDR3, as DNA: TGTGCCAGCAGACAGGGACTAGCGTACAATGAGCAGTTCTTC. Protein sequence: CASRQGLAYNEQFF. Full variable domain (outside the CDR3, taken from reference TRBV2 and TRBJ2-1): EPEVTQTPSHQVTQMGQEVILRCVPISNHLYFYWYRQILGQKVEFLVSFYNNEISEKSEIFDDQFSVERPDGSNFTLKIRSTKLEDSAMYFCASRQGLAYNEQFFGPGTRLTVL.

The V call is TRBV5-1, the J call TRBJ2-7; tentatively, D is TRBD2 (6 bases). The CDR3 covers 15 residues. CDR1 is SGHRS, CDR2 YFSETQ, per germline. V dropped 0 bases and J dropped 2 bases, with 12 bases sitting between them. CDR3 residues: CASSLEAGWTYEQYF. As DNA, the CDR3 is TGCGCCAGCAGCTTGGAGGCGGGGTGGACCTACGAGCAGTACTTC.

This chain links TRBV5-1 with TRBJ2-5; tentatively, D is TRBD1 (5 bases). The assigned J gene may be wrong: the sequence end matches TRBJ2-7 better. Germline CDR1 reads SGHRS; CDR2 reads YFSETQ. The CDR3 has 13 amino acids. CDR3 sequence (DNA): TGCGCCAGCAGCCACCAGGGTTCCTACGAGCAGTACTTC. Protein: CASSHQGSYEQYF.

For the CDR3, the DNA is TGTGCCTGGAGTAGGAGGGACTACGAGCAGTACTTC. Protein sequence: CAWSRRDYEQYF. V usage is TRBV30 and J usage is TRBJ2-7, with a weak D call TRBD2 (6 bases). The ends were cut back, 2 bases at V and 3 bases at J, with 8 bases in the middle. The V gene's germline CDR1 is GTSNPN and CDR2 SVGIG (reference sequence). CDR3 length: 12 residues.

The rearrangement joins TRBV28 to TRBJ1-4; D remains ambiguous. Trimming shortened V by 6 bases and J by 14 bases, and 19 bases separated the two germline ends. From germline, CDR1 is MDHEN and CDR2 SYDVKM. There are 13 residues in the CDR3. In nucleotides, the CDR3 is TGTGCCAGCAGCCCCAACGTCCTCGTTCCGCTGTTTTTT. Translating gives CASSPNVLVPLFF.

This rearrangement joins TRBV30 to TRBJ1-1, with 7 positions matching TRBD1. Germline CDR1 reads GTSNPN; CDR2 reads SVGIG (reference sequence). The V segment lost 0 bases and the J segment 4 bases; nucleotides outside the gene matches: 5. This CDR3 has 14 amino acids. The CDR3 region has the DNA TGTGCCTGGAGTGTACAGGGGATTGGCACTGAAGCTTTCTTT. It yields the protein CAWSVQGIGTEAFF.

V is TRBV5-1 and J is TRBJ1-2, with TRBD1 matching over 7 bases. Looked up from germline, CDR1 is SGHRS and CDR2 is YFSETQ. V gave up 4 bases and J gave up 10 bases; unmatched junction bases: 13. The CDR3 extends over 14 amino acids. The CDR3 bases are TGCGCCAGCAGCCTTGACAGGGCCCTGTTTGACTACACCTTC. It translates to CASSLDRALFDYTF.

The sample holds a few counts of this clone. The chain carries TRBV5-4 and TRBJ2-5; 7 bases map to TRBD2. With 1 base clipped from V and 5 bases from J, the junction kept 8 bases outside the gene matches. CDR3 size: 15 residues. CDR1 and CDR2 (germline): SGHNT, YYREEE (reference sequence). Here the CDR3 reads CASSLPRRGGETQYF. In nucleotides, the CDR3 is TGTGCCAGCAGCTTGCCTCGACGGGGAGGGGAGACCCAGTACTTC.

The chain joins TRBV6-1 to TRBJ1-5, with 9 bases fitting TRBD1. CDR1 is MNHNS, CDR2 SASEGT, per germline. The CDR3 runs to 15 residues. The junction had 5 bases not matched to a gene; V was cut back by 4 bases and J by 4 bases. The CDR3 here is CASSGGTGFNQPQHF. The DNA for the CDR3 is TGTGCCAGCAGTGGGGGGACAGGGTTTAATCAGCCCCAGCATTTT.

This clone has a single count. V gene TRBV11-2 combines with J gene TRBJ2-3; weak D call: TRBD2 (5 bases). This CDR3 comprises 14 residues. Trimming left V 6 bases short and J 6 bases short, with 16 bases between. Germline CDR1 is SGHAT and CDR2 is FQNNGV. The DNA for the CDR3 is TGTGCCAGCAGGCTTGGAGGCGCCAGGGATACGCAGTATTTT. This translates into CASRLGGARDTQYF.

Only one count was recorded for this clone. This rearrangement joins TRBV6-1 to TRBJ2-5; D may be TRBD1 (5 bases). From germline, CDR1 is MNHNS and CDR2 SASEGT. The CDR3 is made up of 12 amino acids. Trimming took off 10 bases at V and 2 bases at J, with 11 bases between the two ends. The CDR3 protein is CAIAKGQETQYF. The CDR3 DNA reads TGTGCCATCGCTAAGGGGCAAGAGACCCAGTACTTC.

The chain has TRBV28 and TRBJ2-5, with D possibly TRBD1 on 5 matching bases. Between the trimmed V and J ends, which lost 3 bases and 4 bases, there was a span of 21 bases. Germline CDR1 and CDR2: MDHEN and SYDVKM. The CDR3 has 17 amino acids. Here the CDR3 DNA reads TGTGCCAGCAGTTTTGGTGGGAACGGACCCCAGGGAGAGACCCAGTACTTC. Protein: CASSFGGNGPQGETQYF.

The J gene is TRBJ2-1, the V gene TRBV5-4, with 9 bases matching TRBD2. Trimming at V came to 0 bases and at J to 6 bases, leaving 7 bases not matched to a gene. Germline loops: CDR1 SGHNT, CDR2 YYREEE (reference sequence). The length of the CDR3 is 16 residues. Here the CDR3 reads CASSLVTAGGANEQFF. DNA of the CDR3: TGTGCCAGCAGCTTGGTGACAGCGGGAGGAGCCAATGAGCAGTTCTTC.

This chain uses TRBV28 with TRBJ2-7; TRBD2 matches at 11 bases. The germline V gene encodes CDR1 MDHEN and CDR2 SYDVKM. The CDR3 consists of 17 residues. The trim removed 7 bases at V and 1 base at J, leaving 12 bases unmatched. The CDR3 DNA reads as TGTGCCAGCATTCAATCCGGGACTAGCGGAGTATCCTACGAGCAGTACTTC. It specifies CASIQSGTSGVSYEQYF.

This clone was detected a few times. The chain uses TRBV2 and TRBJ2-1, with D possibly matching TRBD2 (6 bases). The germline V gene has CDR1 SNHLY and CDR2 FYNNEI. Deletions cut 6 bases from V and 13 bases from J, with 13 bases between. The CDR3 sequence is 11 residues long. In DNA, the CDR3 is TGTGCCAGCAGCCTACTAGCCGAACAGTTCTTC. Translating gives CASSLLAEQFF.

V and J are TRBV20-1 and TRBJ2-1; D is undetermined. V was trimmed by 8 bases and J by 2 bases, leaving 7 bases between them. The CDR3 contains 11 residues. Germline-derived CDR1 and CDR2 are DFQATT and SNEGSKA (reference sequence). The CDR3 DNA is TGCAGTACTGTGGCCTACAATGAGCAGTTCTTC. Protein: CSTVAYNEQFF.

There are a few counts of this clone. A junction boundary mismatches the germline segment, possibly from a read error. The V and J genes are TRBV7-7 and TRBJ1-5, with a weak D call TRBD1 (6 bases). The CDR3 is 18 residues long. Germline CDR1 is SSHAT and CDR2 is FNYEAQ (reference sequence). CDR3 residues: CASSPYGTTPNSNQPQHF. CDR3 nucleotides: TGTGCTAGCAGCCCTTACGGGACAACACCTAATAGCAATCAGCCCCAGCATTTT.

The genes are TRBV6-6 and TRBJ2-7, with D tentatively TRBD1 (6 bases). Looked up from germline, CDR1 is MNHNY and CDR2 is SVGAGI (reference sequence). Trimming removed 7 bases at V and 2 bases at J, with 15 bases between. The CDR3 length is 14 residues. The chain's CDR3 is CASKNPEGAYEQYF. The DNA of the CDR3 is TGTGCCAGCAAAAACCCCGAGGGGGCCTACGAGCAGTACTTC.

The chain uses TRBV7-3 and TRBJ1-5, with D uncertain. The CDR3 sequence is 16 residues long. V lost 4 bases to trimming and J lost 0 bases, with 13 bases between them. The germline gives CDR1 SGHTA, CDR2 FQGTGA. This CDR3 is CASSSCDEYSNQPQHF. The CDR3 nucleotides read TGTGCCAGCAGCTCGTGTGACGAATATAGCAATCAGCCCCAGCATTTT.

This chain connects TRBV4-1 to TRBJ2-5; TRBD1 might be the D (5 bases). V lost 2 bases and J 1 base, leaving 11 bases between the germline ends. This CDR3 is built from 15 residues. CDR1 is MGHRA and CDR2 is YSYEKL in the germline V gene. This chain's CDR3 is CASSQHRDSQETQYF. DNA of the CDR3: TGCGCCAGCAGCCAACATCGCGACAGCCAAGAGACCCAGTACTTC.

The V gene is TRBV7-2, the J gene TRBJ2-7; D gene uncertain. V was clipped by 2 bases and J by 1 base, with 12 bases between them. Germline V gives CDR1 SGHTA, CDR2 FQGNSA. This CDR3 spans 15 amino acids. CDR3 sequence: CASSLSKPVSYEQYF. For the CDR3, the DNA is TGTGCCAGCAGCTTATCCAAACCGGTTTCCTACGAGCAGTACTTC.

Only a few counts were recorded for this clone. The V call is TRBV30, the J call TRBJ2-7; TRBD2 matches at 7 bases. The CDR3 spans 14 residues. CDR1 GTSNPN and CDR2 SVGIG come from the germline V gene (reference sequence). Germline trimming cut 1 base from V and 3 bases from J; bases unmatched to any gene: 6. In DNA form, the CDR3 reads TGTGCCTGGAGTGAGGGCGGGGGTTTCTACGAGCAGTACTTC. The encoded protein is CAWSEGGGFYEQYF.

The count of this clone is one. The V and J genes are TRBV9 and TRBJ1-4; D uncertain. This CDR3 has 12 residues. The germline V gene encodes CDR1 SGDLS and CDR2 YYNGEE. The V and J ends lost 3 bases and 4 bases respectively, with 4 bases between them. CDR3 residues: CASSGLNEKLFF. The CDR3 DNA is TGTGCCAGCAGCGGACTTAATGAAAAACTGTTTTTT.